Below, 17 T cell receptor beta chains from the same sample are listed, as sequenced in a study of somatic mutations in cytotoxic T cells in rheumatoid arthritis. The table came from immunoSEQ multiplex PCR; TCRdb's copy has only in-frame clones and leaves some out. The repertoire includes approximately 13,000 clones, roughly 82% of them detected once, and approximately 31% sits in the top ten. Sample: CD8+ T cells sorted from blood. All receptors come from an adult with rheumatoid arthritis.

The V gene is TRBV27, the J gene TRBJ2-5, with D perhaps given as TRBD1 or TRBD2 (5 bases each). Germline V gene lookup returns CDR1 MNHEY and CDR2 SMNVEV (reference sequence). The CDR3 contains 15 residues. V was pared by 5 bases and J by 2 bases, with 15 bases between. The CDR3 loop reads CASSLEGDPQETQYF. The CDR3 DNA sequence: TGTGCCAGCAGTCTGGAAGGGGACCCTCAAGAGACCCAGTACTTC.

The rearrangement links TRBV2 to TRBJ1-1; TRBD1 is a possible D gene (5 bases). Between the trimmed V and J ends, which lost 8 bases and 0 bases, there was a span of 10 bases. Per germline, CDR1 SNHLY and CDR2 FYNNEI. CDR3 length: 13 residues. CDR3 sequence: CASGGHLNTEAFF. CDR3 in DNA: TGTGCCAGCGGTGGACACCTGAACACTGAAGCTTTCTTT.

This chain connects TRBV5-6 to TRBJ2-3, with D uncertain. Germline loops: CDR1 SGHDT, CDR2 YYEEEE. V was shortened by 1 base and J by 2 bases, with 11 bases between the two germline ends. This CDR3 comprises 15 residues. CDR3 loop: CASSLFSVVTDTQYF. In nucleotides, the CDR3 is TGTGCCAGCAGCTTGTTTAGTGTAGTCACAGATACGCAGTATTTT. The full variable domain, completed using reference TRBV5-6 and TRBJ2-3, is DAGVTQSPTHLIKTRGQQVTLRCSPKSGHDTVSWYQQALGQGPQFIFQYYEEEERQRGNFPDRFSGHQFPNYSSELNVNALLLGDSALYLCASSLFSVVTDTQYFGPGTRLTVL.

The chain couples TRBV6-4 to TRBJ1-2, with unresolved D. Deletions cut 4 bases from V and 9 bases from J, with 24 bases between. This CDR3 region has 16 residues. CDR1 is MRHNA, CDR2 SNTAGT, per germline. The CDR3 sequence: CASSVGMAGGGRSYTF. In nucleotides, the CDR3 is TGTGCCAGCAGTGTTGGGATGGCCGGCGGCGGTCGAAGCTACACCTTC.

The rearrangement joins TRBV30 to TRBJ1-6, with D maybe TRBD1 (5 bases). The germline V gene has CDR1 GTSNPN and CDR2 SVGIG (reference sequence). The CDR3 loop spans 14 amino acids. V gave up 8 bases and J gave up 7 bases, with 18 bases separating them. This CDR3 is CAQGRGVYNSPLHF. CDR3 coding DNA: TGTGCCCAAGGAAGAGGGGTGTACAATTCACCCCTCCACTTT.

The genes are TRBV19 and TRBJ2-7, with unresolved D. The CDR3 contains 15 residues. V dropped 6 bases and J dropped 3 bases, with 18 bases sitting between them. Germline-derived CDR1 and CDR2 are LNHDA and SQIVND (reference sequence). CDR3 coding DNA: TGTGCCAGTAGCGTTAACGTCGGAAGGCTCTACGAGCAGTACTTC. This encodes CASSVNVGRLYEQYF. The full variable domain, rest sourced from reference TRBV19 and TRBJ2-7, is DGGITQSPKYLFRKEGQNVTLSCEQNLNHDAMYWYRQDPGQGLRLIYYSQIVNDFQKGDIAEGYSVSREKKESFPLTVTSAQKNPTAFYLCASSVNVGRLYEQYFGPGTRLTVT.

This clone has only a few counts. J is TRBJ1-5 and V is TRBV4-1; D ambiguous. Germline V gene sequence: CDR1 MGHRA, CDR2 YSYEKL. The V end was cut by 2 bases, the J end by 5 bases, with 10 bases between. There are 14 residues in the CDR3. The CDR3 spells CASSQFRVYQPQHF. CDR3 bases: TGCGCCAGCAGCCAATTTCGGGTTTATCAGCCCCAGCATTTT.

V is TRBV9 and J is TRBJ2-2, with no clear D. The ends were cut back, 2 bases at V and 8 bases at J, with 10 bases in the middle. Looked up from germline, CDR1 is SGDLS and CDR2 is YYNGEE. The CDR3 is made up of 13 amino acids. The CDR3 region has the DNA TGTGCCAGCAGCGTTGATGCATTTGGGGAGCTGTTTTTT. It yields the protein CASSVDAFGELFF. Based on the CDR3 plus reference TRBV9 and TRBJ2-2, the full variable domain is DSGVTQTPKHLITATGQRVTLRCSPRSGDLSVYWYQQSLDQGLQFLIQYYNGEERAKGNILERFSAQQFPDLHSELNLSSLELGDSALYFCASSVDAFGELFFGEGSRLTVL.

This clone was seen just once. J is TRBJ1-5 and V is TRBV28, with D possibly TRBD1 on 5 matching bases. The germline V and J ends were trimmed by 3 bases and 4 bases, with 13 bases remaining between them. This CDR3 comprises 15 residues. From germline, CDR1 is MDHEN and CDR2 SYDVKM. CDR3 sequence (DNA): TGTGCCAGCAGTTTTTTTAGGGGAGCAAATCAGCCCCAGCATTTT. Translated: CASSFFRGANQPQHF.

The chain carries TRBV7-8 and TRBJ2-7, with no clear D. CDR3 size: 13 residues. Germline V gene sequence: CDR1 SGHVS, CDR2 FQNEAQ. V dropped 3 bases and J dropped 3 bases, with 9 bases sitting between them. In DNA, the CDR3 is TGTGCCAGCAGCTTTGAGTACAACTACGAGCAGTACTTC. Amino acid sequence: CASSFEYNYEQYF.

The V and J genes are TRBV7-9 and TRBJ1-1, with TRBD1 matching over 8 bases. CDR1 and CDR2 (germline): SEHNR, FQNEAQ (reference sequence). The CDR3 runs 12 residues. J lost 7 bases, V lost 6 bases, and 4 bases had no gene match. CDR3 loop: CASSPGTGEAFF. CDR3 sequence (DNA): TGTGCCAGCAGTCCCGGGACAGGTGAAGCTTTCTTT.

The genes are TRBV4-3 and TRBJ2-5, with unresolved D. Germline V gene lookup returns CDR1 LGHNA and CDR2 YSLEER. The CDR3 runs 14 residues. Trimming removed 1 base at V and 6 bases at J, with 12 bases between. CDR3 bases: TGCGCCAGCAGCCAAGGGCCAGCGCGCCAGACCCAGTACTTC. Translating gives CASSQGPARQTQYF.

The chain combines TRBV10-3 with TRBJ1-2; no clear D gene. CDR3 length equals 14 residues. CDR1 is ENHRY, CDR2 SYGVKD, per germline. Trimming pared 3 bases from V and 8 bases from J, leaving 16 bases between. The CDR3 DNA follows: TGTGCCATCAGTGATAACTTCCCCTCTGAGGGCTACACCTTC. It codes for CAISDNFPSEGYTF.

This CDR3 reads CASTASGGRGEQYF. CDR3 coding DNA: TGTGCCAGCACCGCTTCTGGCGGGAGAGGCGAGCAGTACTTC. The V and J genes are TRBV6-5 and TRBJ2-7; TRBD2 aligns across 7 bases. The CDR3 contains 14 residues. Germline V CDR1 and CDR2: MNHEY, SVGAGI. V lost 7 bases and J lost 6; bases outside the gene matches: 12.

This chain connects TRBV6-1 to TRBJ2-1; unclear D gene. CDR3 length: 14 amino acids. V dropped 7 bases and J dropped 0 bases, with 10 bases sitting between them. In germline, CDR1 is MNHNS, CDR2 SASEGT. This CDR3 is CASTDLSSYNEQFF. In nucleotides, the CDR3 is TGTGCCAGCACGGACCTTAGCTCCTACAATGAGCAGTTCTTC.

In this sample, this clone turned up once. The chain combines TRBV6-5 with TRBJ1-2, with D unclear. CDR3 size: 13 residues. Germline V CDR1 and CDR2: MNHEY, SVGAGI. Deletions cut 3 bases from V and 7 bases from J, with 12 bases between. CDR3 sequence reads: CASSYVGQSGYTF. The CDR3 DNA reads TGTGCCAGCAGTTATGTGGGCCAGTCTGGCTACACCTTC.

The V call is TRBV28, the J call TRBJ1-2, with D perhaps matching TRBD1 (5 bases). The CDR3 extends over 16 amino acids. Germline CDR1 is MDHEN and CDR2 is SYDVKM. The ends were cut back, 6 bases at V and 4 bases at J, with 21 bases in the middle. CDR3 sequence: CASRTHRGATFYGYTF. CDR3 DNA: TGTGCCAGCAGAACCCATAGGGGCGCAACCTTCTATGGCTACACCTTC.